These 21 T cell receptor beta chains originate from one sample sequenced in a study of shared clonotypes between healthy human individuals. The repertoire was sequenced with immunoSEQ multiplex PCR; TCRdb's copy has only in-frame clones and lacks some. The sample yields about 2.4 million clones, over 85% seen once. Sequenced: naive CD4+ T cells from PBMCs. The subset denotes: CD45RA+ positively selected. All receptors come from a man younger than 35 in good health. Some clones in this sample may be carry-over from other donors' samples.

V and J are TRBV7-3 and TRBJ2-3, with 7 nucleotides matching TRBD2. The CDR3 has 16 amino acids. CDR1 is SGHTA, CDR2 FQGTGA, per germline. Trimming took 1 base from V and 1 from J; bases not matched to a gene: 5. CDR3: CASSLNGLAGTDTQYF. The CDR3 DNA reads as TGTGCCAGCAGCTTAAACGGGCTAGCGGGCACAGATACGCAGTATTTT. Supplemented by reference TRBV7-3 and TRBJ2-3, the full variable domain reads GAGVSQTPSNKVTEKGKYVELRCDPISGHTALYWYRQSLGQGPEFLIYFQGTGAADDSGLPNDRFFAVRPEGSVSTLKIQRTERGDSAVYLCASSLNGLAGTDTQYFGPGTRLTVL.

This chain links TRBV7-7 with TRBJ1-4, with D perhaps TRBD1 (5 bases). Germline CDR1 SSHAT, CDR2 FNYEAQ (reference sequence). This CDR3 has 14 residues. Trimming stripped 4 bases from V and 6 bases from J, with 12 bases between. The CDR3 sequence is CASSSGGGYEKLFF. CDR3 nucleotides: TGTGCCAGCAGCTCCGGGGGTGGATATGAAAAACTGTTTTTT.

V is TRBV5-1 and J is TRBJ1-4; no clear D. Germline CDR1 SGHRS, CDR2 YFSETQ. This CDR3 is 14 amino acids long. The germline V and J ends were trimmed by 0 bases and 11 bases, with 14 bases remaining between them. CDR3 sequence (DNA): TGCGCCAGCAGCTTGGAGCTTGGTCTTGGGAAACTGTTTTTT. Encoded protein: CASSLELGLGKLFF.

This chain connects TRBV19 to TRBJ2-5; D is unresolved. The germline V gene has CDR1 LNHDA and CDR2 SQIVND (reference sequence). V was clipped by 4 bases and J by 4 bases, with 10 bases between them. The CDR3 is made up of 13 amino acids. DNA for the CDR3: TGTGCCAGTAGTAGTAGAGTTGGAGAGACCCAGTACTTC. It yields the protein CASSSRVGETQYF.

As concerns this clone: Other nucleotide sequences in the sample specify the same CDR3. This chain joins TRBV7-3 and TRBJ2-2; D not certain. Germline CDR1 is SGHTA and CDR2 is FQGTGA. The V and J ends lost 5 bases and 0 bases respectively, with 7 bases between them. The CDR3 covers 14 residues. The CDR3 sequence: CASSPSANTGELFF. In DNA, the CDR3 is TGTGCCAGCAGCCCCTCGGCGAACACCGGGGAGCTGTTTTTT.

CDR3 coding DNA: TGTGCCAGCAGCAGGACTAGACTCATGGATACGCAGTATTTT. This codes for CASSRTRLMDTQYF. The genes are TRBV7-9 and TRBJ2-3, with 7 bases lining up with TRBD2. CDR3 length equals 14 residues. The germline V gene encodes CDR1 SEHNR and CDR2 FQNEAQ (reference sequence). V shed 5 bases, J shed 6 bases, and the junction held 8 bases outside the gene matches. Together with reference TRBV7-9 and TRBJ2-3, the CDR3 gives the full variable domain: DTGVSQNPRHKITKRGQNVTFRCDPISEHNRLYWYRQTLGQGPEFLTYFQNEAQLEKSRLLSDRFSAERPKGSFSTLEIQRTEQGDSAMYLCASSRTRLMDTQYFGPGTRLTVL.

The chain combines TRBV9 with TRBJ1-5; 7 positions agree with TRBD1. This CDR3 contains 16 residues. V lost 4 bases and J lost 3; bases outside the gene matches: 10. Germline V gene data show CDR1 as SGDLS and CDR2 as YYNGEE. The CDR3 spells CASSPTRDSFNQPQHF. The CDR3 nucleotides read TGTGCCAGCAGCCCCACTCGGGACAGCTTCAATCAGCCCCAGCATTTT.

CDR3 in amino acids: CASTGSLAQFF. Written as DNA, the CDR3 is TGTGCCAGCACCGGGTCGTTAGCGCAGTTCTTC. The gene calls are TRBV2 and TRBJ2-1; D unresolved. The germline V and J ends were trimmed by 7 bases and 12 bases, with 13 bases remaining between them. The CDR3 loop spans 11 amino acids. The germline V gene has CDR1 SNHLY and CDR2 FYNNEI.

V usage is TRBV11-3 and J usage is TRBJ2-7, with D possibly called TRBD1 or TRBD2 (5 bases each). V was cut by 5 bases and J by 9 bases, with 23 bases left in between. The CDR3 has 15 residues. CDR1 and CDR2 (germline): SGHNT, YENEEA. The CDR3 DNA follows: TGTGCCAGCAGCAGGGACGTATTAGTATCCTCGAGGCAGTACTTC. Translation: CASSRDVLVSSRQYF.

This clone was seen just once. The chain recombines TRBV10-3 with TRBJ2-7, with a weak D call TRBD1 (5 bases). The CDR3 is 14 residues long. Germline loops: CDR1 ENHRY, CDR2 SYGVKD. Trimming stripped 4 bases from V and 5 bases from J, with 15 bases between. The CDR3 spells CAISGGQGRNEQYF. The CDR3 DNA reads TGTGCCATCAGTGGTGGGCAGGGTCGGAACGAGCAGTACTTC.

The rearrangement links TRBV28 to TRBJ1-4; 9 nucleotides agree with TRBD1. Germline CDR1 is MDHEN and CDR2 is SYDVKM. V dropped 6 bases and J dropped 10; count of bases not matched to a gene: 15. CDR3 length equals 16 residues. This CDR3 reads CASSPTGGAWYGKLFF. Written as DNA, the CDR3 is TGTGCCAGCAGCCCAACAGGGGGCGCCTGGTACGGAAAACTGTTTTTT. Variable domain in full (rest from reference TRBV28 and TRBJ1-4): DVKVTQSSRYLVKRTGEKVFLECVQDMDHENMFWYRQDPGLGLRLIYFSYDVKMKEKGDIPEGYSVSREKKERFSLILESASTNQTSMYLCASSPTGGAWYGKLFFGSGTQLSVL.

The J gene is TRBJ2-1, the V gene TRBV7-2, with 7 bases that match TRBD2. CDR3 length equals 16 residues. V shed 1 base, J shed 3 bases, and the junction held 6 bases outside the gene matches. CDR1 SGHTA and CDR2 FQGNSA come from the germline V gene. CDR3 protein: CASSLESSGGYNEQFF. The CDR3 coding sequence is TGTGCCAGCAGCTTAGAATCTAGCGGAGGCTACAATGAGCAGTTCTTC.

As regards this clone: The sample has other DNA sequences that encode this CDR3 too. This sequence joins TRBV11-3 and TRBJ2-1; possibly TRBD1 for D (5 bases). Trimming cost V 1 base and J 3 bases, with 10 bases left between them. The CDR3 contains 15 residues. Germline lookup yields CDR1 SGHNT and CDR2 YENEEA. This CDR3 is CASSLGQGSYNEQFF. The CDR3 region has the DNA TGTGCCAGCAGCTTAGGCCAGGGAAGCTACAATGAGCAGTTCTTC.

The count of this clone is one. As DNA, the CDR3 is TGTGCCAGCAGTGGGACAGGGGAGGAGCAGCCCCAGCATTTT. Its translation: CASSGTGEEQPQHF. The rearrangement links TRBV6-6 to TRBJ1-5; TRBD1 aligns across 10 bases. The V and J ends lost 5 bases and 7 bases, in that order; junction bases with no gene match: 5. CDR3 length equals 14 residues. Germline-derived CDR1 and CDR2 are MNHNY and SVGAGI (reference sequence).

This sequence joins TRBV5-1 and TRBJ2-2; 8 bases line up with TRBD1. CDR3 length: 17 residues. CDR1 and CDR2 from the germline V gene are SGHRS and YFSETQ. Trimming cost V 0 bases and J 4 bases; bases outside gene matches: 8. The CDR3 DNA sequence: TGCGCCAGCAGCTTGGCCCTCACAGGGGGAGGCACCGGGGAGCTGTTTTTT. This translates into CASSLALTGGGTGELFF.

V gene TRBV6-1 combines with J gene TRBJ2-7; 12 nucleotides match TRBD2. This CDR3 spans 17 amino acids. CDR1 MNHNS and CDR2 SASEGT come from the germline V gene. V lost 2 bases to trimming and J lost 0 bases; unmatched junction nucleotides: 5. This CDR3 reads CASSERLAGGYSYEQYF. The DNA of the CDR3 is TGTGCCAGCAGTGAACGGCTAGCGGGAGGGTACTCCTACGAGCAGTACTTC.

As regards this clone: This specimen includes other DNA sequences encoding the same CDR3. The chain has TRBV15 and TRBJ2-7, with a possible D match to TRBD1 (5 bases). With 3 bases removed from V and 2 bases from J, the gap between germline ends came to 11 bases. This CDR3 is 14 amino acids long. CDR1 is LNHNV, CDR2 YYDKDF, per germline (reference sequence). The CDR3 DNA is TGTGCCACCAGCAGGGCAGGGTCGGCCTACGAGCAGTACTTC. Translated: CATSRAGSAYEQYF. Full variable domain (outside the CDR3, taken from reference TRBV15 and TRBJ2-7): DAMVIQNPRYQVTQFGKPVTLSCSQTLNHNVMYWYQQKSSQAPKLLFHYYDKDFNNEADTPDNFQSRRPNTSFCFLDIRSPGLGDTAMYLCATSRAGSAYEQYFGPGTRLTVT.

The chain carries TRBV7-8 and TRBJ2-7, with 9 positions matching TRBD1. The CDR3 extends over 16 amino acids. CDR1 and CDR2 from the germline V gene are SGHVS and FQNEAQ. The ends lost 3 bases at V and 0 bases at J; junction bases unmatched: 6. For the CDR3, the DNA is TGTGCCAGCAGCTTCAACCGGGACAGGGTCTCCTACGAGCAGTACTTC. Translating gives CASSFNRDRVSYEQYF.

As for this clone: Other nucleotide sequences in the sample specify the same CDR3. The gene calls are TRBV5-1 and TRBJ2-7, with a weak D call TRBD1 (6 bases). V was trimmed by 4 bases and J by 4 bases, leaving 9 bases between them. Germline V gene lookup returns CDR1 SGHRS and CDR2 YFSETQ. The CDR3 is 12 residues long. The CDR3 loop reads CASSTQGYEQYF. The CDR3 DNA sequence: TGCGCCAGCAGCACACAGGGTTACGAGCAGTACTTC. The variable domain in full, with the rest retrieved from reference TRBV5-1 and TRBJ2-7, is KAGVTQTPRYLIKTRGQQVTLSCSPISGHRSVSWYQQTPGQGLQFLFEYFSETQRNKGNFPGRFSGRQFSNSRSEMNVSTLELGDSALYLCASSTQGYEQYFGPGTRLTVT.

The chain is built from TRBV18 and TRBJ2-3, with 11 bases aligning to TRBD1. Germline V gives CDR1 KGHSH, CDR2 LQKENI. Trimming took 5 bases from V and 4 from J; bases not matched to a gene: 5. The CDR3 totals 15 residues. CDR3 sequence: CASSSRTGGADTQYF. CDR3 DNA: TGTGCCAGCTCATCTAGGACAGGGGGCGCAGATACGCAGTATTTT.

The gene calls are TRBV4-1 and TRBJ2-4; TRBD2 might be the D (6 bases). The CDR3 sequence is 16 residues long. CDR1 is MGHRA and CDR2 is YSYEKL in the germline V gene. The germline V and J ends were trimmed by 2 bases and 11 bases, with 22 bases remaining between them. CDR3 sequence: CASSQPPGTSALLQYF. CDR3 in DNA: TGCGCCAGCAGCCAACCTCCTGGGACTTCCGCCCTTCTTCAGTACTTC.